One sample yielded the 22 T cell receptor beta chains listed below, sequenced in a study of T cell responses to AZD1222 COVID-19 vaccine. The assay was immunoSEQ multiplex PCR, and TCRdb's table has in-frame clones only and misses some. The sample yields 200,000 or so clones, approximately 93% seen once. The specimen was peripheral blood, collected 28 days after the second AZD1222 dose. The receptors were sampled from an adult who received the AZD1222 COVID-19 vaccine.

The chain recombines TRBV7-3 with TRBJ2-5, with a possible D match to TRBD2 (5 bases). V gave up 1 base and J gave up 3 bases, with 21 bases separating them. The CDR3 has 18 amino acids. CDR1 and CDR2 (germline): SGHTA, FQGTGA. CDR3 sequence: CASSLRVSGSAEKETQYF. In DNA, the CDR3 is TGTGCCAGCAGCTTAAGGGTGTCGGGTAGCGCCGAAAAAGAGACCCAGTACTTC.

V and J are TRBV3-1 (or the pseudogene TRBV3-2) and TRBJ2-4; 7 bases line up with TRBD2. CDR1 LGHDT and CDR2 YNNKEL come from the germline V gene (reference sequence). With V trimmed by 5 bases and J by 0 bases, 1 base remained unmatched. This CDR3 is built from 14 residues. The CDR3: CASSGRVAKNIQYF. CDR3 sequence (DNA): TGTGCCAGCAGCGGGAGGGTAGCCAAAAACATTCAGTACTTC.

This clone was detected only a few times. The CDR3: CASSRGTYNEQFF. The DNA of the CDR3 is TGTGCCAGCAGCCGCGGGACCTACAATGAGCAGTTCTTC. J is TRBJ2-1 and V is TRBV6-2 or TRBV6-3, with D tentatively TRBD2 (6 bases). Germline lookup yields CDR1 MNHEY and CDR2 SVGEGT. This CDR3 has 13 residues. Trimming left V 6 bases short and J 2 bases short, with 8 bases between.

V and J are TRBV7-3 and TRBJ2-3, with 9 bases identical to TRBD2. The junction had 5 bases not matched to a gene; V was cut back by 2 bases and J by 2 bases. Germline lookup yields CDR1 SGHTA and CDR2 FQGTGA. The CDR3 consists of 16 residues. CDR3 nucleotide sequence: TGTGCCAGCAGCTTAGTAGCGGGGGTCACCACAGATACGCAGTATTTT. Translating gives CASSLVAGVTTDTQYF.

This clone was seen just once. This chain connects TRBV3-1 (or the pseudogene TRBV3-2) to TRBJ1-1; D not resolved. V dropped 4 bases and J dropped 4 bases, with 13 bases sitting between them. Germline CDR1 and CDR2: LGHDT and YNNKEL (reference sequence). The CDR3 spans 14 residues. CDR3 protein: CASSPPRAGTEAFF. The DNA for the CDR3 is TGTGCCAGCAGCCCCCCCCGGGCAGGCACTGAAGCTTTCTTT.

The chain is built from TRBV4-2 and TRBJ1-2; D not resolved. The CDR3 is made up of 15 amino acids. Germline CDR1 reads LGHNA; CDR2 reads YNFKEQ. Trimming left V 0 bases short and J 0 bases short, with 8 bases between. The CDR3: CASSQEAAPNYGYTF. For the CDR3, the DNA is TGTGCCAGCAGCCAAGAGGCGGCCCCTAACTATGGCTACACCTTC.

The chain couples TRBV7-9 to TRBJ1-3, with D possibly being TRBD1 (5 bases). The V gene's germline CDR1 is SEHNR and CDR2 FQNEAQ (reference sequence). The CDR3 runs to 16 residues. Trimming took 6 bases from V and 3 from J, leaving 18 bases between them. In nucleotides, the CDR3 is TGTGCCAGCAGGCTGATCATCGGGACTGATGGAAACACCATATATTTT. It is translated as CASRLIIGTDGNTIYF.

The chain is built from TRBV3-1 (or the pseudogene TRBV3-2) and TRBJ1-6, with D perhaps matching TRBD1 (5 bases). The germline gives CDR1 LGHDT, CDR2 YNNKEL (reference sequence). V was trimmed by 4 bases and J by 0 bases, leaving 10 bases between them. This CDR3 is 16 amino acids long. CDR3 in amino acids: CASSLDSSSYNSPLHF. The CDR3 DNA reads TGTGCCAGCAGCCTTGACAGTTCCTCCTATAATTCACCCCTCCACTTT.

The genes are TRBV28 and TRBJ2-7, with 10 bases aligning to TRBD2. This CDR3 has 15 residues. Germline loops: CDR1 MDHEN, CDR2 SYDVKM. J gave up 4 bases and V 7 bases, and 10 bases lay outside the gene matches. CDR3 region: CASIPVSGGIYEQYF. The DNA of the CDR3 is TGTGCCAGCATCCCTGTTAGCGGGGGGATATACGAGCAGTACTTC. Using reference TRBV28 and TRBJ2-7 for the parts outside the CDR3, the full variable domain is DVKVTQSSRYLVKRTGEKVFLECVQDMDHENMFWYRQDPGLGLRLIYFSYDVKMKEKGDIPEGYSVSREKKERFSLILESASTNQTSMYLCASIPVSGGIYEQYFGPGTRLTVT.

This clone was seen only once. The V and J genes are TRBV6-2 or TRBV6-3 and TRBJ2-5; no definite D call. This CDR3 is built from 15 residues. V lost 4 bases to trimming and J lost 5 bases, with 17 bases between them. Germline V gene lookup returns CDR1 MNHEY and CDR2 SVGEGT. The CDR3 sequence is CASSFLRVGSETQYF. In DNA, the CDR3 is TGTGCCAGCAGTTTTCTTAGGGTAGGGTCGGAGACCCAGTACTTC.

The V call is TRBV30, the J call TRBJ2-4, with a tentative D call TRBD1 (6 bases). V was trimmed by 4 bases and J by 0 bases, leaving 19 bases between them. The germline V gene has CDR1 GTSNPN and CDR2 SVGIG (reference sequence). The CDR3 runs to 17 residues. The CDR3 region has the DNA TGTGCCTGGACCGAGGGACACCTGAGTCTAGCCAAAAACATTCAGTACTTC. Residues: CAWTEGHLSLAKNIQYF.

This rearrangement joins TRBV7-9 to TRBJ2-3; TRBD2 matches at 9 bases. Germline-derived CDR1 and CDR2 are SEHNR and FQNEAQ (reference sequence). J lost 2 bases, V lost 3 bases, and 3 bases had no gene match. The CDR3 loop spans 15 amino acids. DNA of the CDR3: TGTGCCAGCAGCTTTAGCGGGGGCTCCACAGATACGCAGTATTTT. It encodes CASSFSGGSTDTQYF.

The rearrangement uses TRBV2 and TRBJ2-2; possible D gene TRBD2, 6 bases. Trimming took off 9 bases at V and 2 bases at J, with 10 bases between the two ends. CDR1 SNHLY and CDR2 FYNNEI come from the germline V gene. The CDR3 extends over 13 amino acids. CDR3 sequence (DNA): TGTGCCAGGGGGCGGGGAAACACCGGGGAGCTGTTTTTT. Protein: CARGRGNTGELFF.

Of note for this clone: The junction departs from the called germline gene at one end, perhaps through a read error. V usage is TRBV13 and J usage is TRBJ2-7; D remains unclear. Germline lookup yields CDR1 PRHDT and CDR2 FYEKMQ (reference sequence). The CDR3 spans 11 residues. CDR3 residues: CASSSEFQLLF. The CDR3 DNA is TGTGCCAGCAGCTCGGAGTTCCAACTTCTTTTC.

The chain employs TRBV9 and TRBJ2-6; no clear D gene. CDR1 SGDLS and CDR2 YYNGEE come from the germline V gene. V gave up 6 bases and J gave up 2 bases, with 0 bases separating them. This CDR3 comprises 11 residues. The CDR3 is CASTGANVLTF. The CDR3 DNA sequence: TGTGCCAGCACTGGGGCCAACGTCCTGACTTTC.

The V call is TRBV11-2, the J call TRBJ2-2; D call uncertain. Trimming cost V 5 bases and J 7 bases, with 11 bases left between them. CDR1 and CDR2 from the germline V gene are SGHAT and FQNNGV. The CDR3 runs to 13 residues. CDR3 in amino acids: CASSTSDGGELFF. For the CDR3, the DNA is TGTGCCAGCAGCACCTCCGATGGCGGGGAGCTGTTTTTT. Using reference TRBV11-2 and TRBJ2-2 for the parts outside the CDR3, the full variable domain is EAGVAQSPRYKIIEKRQSVAFWCNPISGHATLYWYQQILGQGPKLLIQFQNNGVVDDSQLPKDRFSAERLKGVDSTLKIQPAKLEDSAVYLCASSTSDGGELFFGEGSRLTVL.

The rearrangement links TRBV7-9 to TRBJ1-1, with D unresolved. The V and J ends lost 5 bases and 1 base respectively, with 8 bases between them. There are 13 residues in the CDR3. Germline loops: CDR1 SEHNR, CDR2 FQNEAQ (reference sequence). The CDR3 protein is CASSPYRNTEAFF. In nucleotides, the CDR3 is TGTGCCAGCAGCCCGTACAGGAACACTGAAGCTTTCTTT.

The chain recombines TRBV6-5 with TRBJ1-4; a weak D match, TRBD1 (6 bases). This CDR3 region has 15 residues. CDR1 MNHEY and CDR2 SVGAGI come from the germline V gene. V shed 7 bases and J shed 8 bases, with 20 bases lying between them. In nucleotides, the CDR3 is TGTGCCAGCATCCCACTCGGGGGGGCAGGGGAAAAACTGTTTTTT. Protein sequence: CASIPLGGAGEKLFF.

V gene TRBV10-2 combines with J gene TRBJ2-1, with D tentatively TRBD2 (7 bases). The CDR3 is made up of 13 amino acids. The germline V gene has CDR1 WSHSY and CDR2 SAAADI. This CDR3 is CASAGAGYNEQFF. The CDR3 DNA sequence: TGCGCTTCTGCGGGGGCTGGTTACAATGAGCAGTTCTTC.

The rearrangement links TRBV18 to TRBJ1-1; perhaps TRBD1 as D (6 bases). The CDR3 spans 16 residues. Germline V gene sequence: CDR1 KGHSH, CDR2 LQKENI. The V gene lost 6 bases and the J gene lost 7 bases, with 24 bases spanning the gap. The CDR3 protein is CASSPTPPAGAGEAFF. The DNA for the CDR3 is TGTGCCAGCTCGCCTACCCCCCCGGCGGGGGCAGGTGAAGCTTTCTTT.

The V call is TRBV7-9, the J call TRBJ2-1, with D possibly being TRBD2 (5 bases). V shed 11 bases and J shed 6 bases, with 26 bases lying between them. CDR1 is SEHNR, CDR2 FQNEAQ, per germline (reference sequence). CDR3 length equals 16 residues. In DNA form, the CDR3 reads TGTGCCTTAGATTTACGATCGACTACGACGGCCAATGAGCAGTTCTTC. It specifies CALDLRSTTTANEQFF.

The V and J genes are TRBV13 and TRBJ1-2; 7 nucleotides align to TRBD1. CDR3 size: 16 residues. Germline V gene sequence: CDR1 PRHDT, CDR2 FYEKMQ (reference sequence). V dropped 5 bases and J dropped 7; count of bases not matched to a gene: 16. The CDR3 is CASSGQLDRVFAGYTF. The CDR3 DNA follows: TGTGCCAGCAGCGGCCAGCTCGACAGGGTTTTTGCTGGCTACACCTTC.